This T cell receptor beta chain was captured by sequencing in a study of response to subunit inactivated influenza vaccine. Study findings and constraints: The study's authors posited that every seasonal influenza vaccination enlists few new T cells.

The germline gives CDR1 MNHEY, CDR2 SMNVEV (reference sequence). V lost 7 bases to trimming and J lost 3 bases, with 16 bases between them. CDR3 length: 15 amino acids. Concerning this clonotype: Its antigen is not identified.

MiXCR, applied by TCRdb to the RT-PCR reads, yields one record per CDR3 protein. The data hold hundreds of thousands of distinct CDR3 sequences, with less than 20% observed a single time. The sequencing used PBMCs from blood, collected 4 to 6 days after vaccination. This chain joins TRBV27 and TRBJ1-5, with TRBD1 as a possible D gene (5 bases). The receptor's source is a man aged 45-65 years who received an inactivated influenza vaccine. The CDR3 DNA reads as TGTGCCAGCAAACCAAGGGGATTCTCCAATCAGCCCCAGCATTTT. Encoded protein: CASKPRGFSNQPQHF.